This T cell receptor (beta chain) was obtained from a study of T cell clonality in common variable immunodeficiency (dated by TCRdb to 2013 to 2016). Overall study outcomes, separate from this receptor: According to the authors, finding the cause of the higher clonality in CVID would require sequencing the repertoires of T cell subpopulations. CVID TCRbeta sequences reportedly showed fewer deletions and N-nucleotide insertions and lacked highly modified clones with 13 or more V deletions. Although equal DNA input was used, an average of roughly 85,000 unique sequences per sample was obtained for controls, compared with 30,000 to 35,000 for CVID samples. CVID subjects shared fewer TCRbeta clones with each other than healthy controls did (p < 0.0001). TCRbeta clonality was higher in CVID subjects than in healthy controls (t-test p = 0.018), and the increase was most characteristic of about a third of subjects. Correlations between repertoire features and clinical complications were limited by patient heterogeneity within the CVID cohort.

V loses 5 bases of germline sequence and J loses 6 bases, and the interval between the two ends is 17 bases. Looking up the germline V gene (reference sequence) yields CDR1 DFQATT and CDR2 SNEGSKA. The CDR3, cysteine through phenylalanine, is 14 amino acids long. The DNA has 33 bases, all within the CDR3, and is read from base 1. CVID samples and control samples contributed equivalent amounts of genomic DNA as sequencing input. For every sample, a 60 bp segment covering the rearranged TCRbeta CDR3 region was amplified and then sequenced. The immunoSEQ assay, a bias-corrected multiplex PCR combined with high-throughput sequencing, was used to amplify TCRbeta. The paper's processing steps were these. Each unique nucleotide sequence was treated as a clone and annotated with V, D and J genes, copy number and frequency. Sequences were labeled productive if in frame, and non-productive if out of frame or containing stop codons. As previously described, Shannon's entropy was used to calculate clonality. The predicted amino acid sequences of productive clones were used to derive the mean CDR3 Kyte-Doolittle hydropathy. Hierarchical clustering of scaled V gene usage was performed with the R hclust function using Manhattan distance and complete linkage. Sharing of clones by CDR3 amino acid sequence was evaluated by resampling 12 repertoires per group over 100 rounds. The repertoires were searched for 65 to 85 published EBV-specific TCRbeta sequences and some 250 published CMV-specific TCRbeta sequences. Analysis left out two CVID samples that produced under 10,000 sequences, so 40 to 50 CVID repertoires remained. Entries here come from immuneACCESS through TCRdb and include only in-frame sequences with V and J called. Some clones fail to appear in such tables; in the studies checked, an unresolved V gene covers under half of the shortfall, and the cause of the remainder is unknown. The V and J calls and clone size come from that table; D and trimming were worked out from the DNA. With about 34,000 clones recorded, this sample contains no clone counted only once. 0.8% to 1% of the sample goes to the ten largest clones.

Most CVID patients and most healthy controls were of Caucasian heritage. From each donor, about 4.5 to 9 ml of heparinized peripheral whole blood was collected. Genomic DNA from adults with common variable immune deficiency (CVID) and from healthy adult controls was the source for sequencing TCRbeta CDR3 repertoires. A total of some 22 healthy adult volunteers (around 12 female and 10 or so male; age range about 23 to 75 years, mean age about 32) were included in the control group. To isolate peripheral blood mononuclear cells, diluted blood was subjected to density centrifugation over Hypaque 1077 or Ficoll-Paque. Unsorted mononuclear cells served as the source of genomic DNA, which was extracted either by Qiagen column purification or by a centrifugation-based method. This clone came up many times. The clone's antigen remains unknown. The read comes to an end 3 residues before the CDR3 does, leaving the germline J gene to fill in the end.

The clonotype originates from a person between 18 and 70 years old in good health. Sample: peripheral blood mononuclear cells. The chain was built from TRBV20-1 and TRBJ2-1; the D gene is perhaps TRBD1, on 6 matching bases. The CDR3 here reads CSAQRGTVANEQFF. CDR3 bases read: TGCAGTGCTCAAAGGGGGACCGTGGCCAATGAG.